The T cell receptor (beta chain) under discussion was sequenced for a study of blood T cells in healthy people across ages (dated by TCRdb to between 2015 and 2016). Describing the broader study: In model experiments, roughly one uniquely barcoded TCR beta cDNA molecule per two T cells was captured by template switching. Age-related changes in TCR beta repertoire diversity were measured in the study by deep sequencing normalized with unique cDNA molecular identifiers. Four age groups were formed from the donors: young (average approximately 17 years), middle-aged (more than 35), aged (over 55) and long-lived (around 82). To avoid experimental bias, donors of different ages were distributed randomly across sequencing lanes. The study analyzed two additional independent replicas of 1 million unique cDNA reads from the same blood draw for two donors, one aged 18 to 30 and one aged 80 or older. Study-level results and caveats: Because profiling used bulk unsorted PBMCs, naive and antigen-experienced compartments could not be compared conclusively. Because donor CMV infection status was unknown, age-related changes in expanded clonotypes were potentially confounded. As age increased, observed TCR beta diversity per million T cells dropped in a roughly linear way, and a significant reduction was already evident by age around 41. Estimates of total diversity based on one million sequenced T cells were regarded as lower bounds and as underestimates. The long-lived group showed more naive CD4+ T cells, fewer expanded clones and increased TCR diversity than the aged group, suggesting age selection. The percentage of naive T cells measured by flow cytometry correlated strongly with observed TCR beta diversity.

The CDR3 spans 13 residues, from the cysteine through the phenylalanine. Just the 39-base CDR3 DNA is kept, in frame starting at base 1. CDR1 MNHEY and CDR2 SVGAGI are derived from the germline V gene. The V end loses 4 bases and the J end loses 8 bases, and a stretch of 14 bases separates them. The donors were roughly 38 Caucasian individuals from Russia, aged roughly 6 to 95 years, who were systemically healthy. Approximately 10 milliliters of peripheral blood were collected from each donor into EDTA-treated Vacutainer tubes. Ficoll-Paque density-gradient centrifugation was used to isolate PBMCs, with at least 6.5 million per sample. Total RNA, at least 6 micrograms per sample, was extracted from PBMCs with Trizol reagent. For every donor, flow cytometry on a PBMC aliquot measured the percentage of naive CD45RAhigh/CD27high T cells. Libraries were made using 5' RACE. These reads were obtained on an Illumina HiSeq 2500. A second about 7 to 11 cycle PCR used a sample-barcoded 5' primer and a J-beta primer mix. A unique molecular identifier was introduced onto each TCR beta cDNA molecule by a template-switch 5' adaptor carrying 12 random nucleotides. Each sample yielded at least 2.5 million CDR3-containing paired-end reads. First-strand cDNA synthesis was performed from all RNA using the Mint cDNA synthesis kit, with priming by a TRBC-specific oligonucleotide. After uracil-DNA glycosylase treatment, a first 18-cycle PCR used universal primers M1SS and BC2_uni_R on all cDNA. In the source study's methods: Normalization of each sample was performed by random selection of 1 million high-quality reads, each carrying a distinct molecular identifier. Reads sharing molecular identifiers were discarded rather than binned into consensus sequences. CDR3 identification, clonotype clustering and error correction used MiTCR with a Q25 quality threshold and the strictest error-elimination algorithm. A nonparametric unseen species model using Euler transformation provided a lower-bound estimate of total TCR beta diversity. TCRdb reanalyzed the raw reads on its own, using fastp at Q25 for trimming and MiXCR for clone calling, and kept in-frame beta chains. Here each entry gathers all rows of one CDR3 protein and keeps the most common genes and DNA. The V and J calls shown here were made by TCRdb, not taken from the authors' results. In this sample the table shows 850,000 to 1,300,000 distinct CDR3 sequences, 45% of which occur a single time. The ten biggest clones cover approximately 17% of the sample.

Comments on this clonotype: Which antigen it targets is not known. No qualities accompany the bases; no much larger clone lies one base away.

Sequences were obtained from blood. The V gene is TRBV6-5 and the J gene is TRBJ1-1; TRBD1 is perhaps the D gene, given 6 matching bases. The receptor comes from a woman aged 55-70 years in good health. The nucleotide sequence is TGTGCCAGCAGTTCCCGAGGGGGAATGGAAGCTTTCTTT. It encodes CASSSRGGMEAFF.